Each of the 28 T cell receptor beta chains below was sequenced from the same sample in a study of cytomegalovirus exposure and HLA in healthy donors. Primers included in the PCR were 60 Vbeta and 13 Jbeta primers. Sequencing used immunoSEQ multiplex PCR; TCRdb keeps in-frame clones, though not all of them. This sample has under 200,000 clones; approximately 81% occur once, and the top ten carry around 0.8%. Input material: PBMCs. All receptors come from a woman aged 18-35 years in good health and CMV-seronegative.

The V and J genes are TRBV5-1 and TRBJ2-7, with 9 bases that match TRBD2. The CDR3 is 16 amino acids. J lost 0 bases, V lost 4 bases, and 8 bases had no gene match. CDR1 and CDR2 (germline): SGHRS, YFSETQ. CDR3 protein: CASSGIAGANSYEQYF. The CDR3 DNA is TGCGCCAGCAGCGGGATAGCGGGAGCTAACTCCTACGAGCAGTACTTC.

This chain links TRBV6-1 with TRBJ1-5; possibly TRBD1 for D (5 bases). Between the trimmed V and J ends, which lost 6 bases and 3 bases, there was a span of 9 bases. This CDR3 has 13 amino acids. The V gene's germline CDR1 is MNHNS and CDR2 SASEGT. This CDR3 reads CASSRDFNQPQHF. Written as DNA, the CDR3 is TGTGCCAGCAGCAGGGACTTCAATCAGCCCCAGCATTTT.

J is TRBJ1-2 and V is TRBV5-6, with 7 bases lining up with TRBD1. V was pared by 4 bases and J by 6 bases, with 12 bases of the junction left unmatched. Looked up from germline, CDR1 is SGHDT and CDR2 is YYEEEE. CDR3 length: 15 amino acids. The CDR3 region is CASSVDRVLGNGYTF. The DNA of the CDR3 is TGTGCCAGCAGCGTTGACAGGGTCCTCGGGAATGGCTACACCTTC.

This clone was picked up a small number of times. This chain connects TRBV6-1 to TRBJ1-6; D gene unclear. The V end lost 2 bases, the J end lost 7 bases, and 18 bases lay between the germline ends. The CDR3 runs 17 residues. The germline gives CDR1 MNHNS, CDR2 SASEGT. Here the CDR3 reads CASSERIPRYGNSPLHF. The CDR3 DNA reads TGTGCCAGCAGTGAAAGGATCCCCAGGTATGGGAATTCACCCCTCCACTTT.

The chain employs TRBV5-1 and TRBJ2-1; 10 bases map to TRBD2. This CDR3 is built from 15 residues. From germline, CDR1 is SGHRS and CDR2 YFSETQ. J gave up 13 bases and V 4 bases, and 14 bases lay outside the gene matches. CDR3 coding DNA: TGCGCCAGCAGCCCGGAGATGGGGCTAGCGGGAGAACAGTTCTTC. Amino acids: CASSPEMGLAGEQFF.

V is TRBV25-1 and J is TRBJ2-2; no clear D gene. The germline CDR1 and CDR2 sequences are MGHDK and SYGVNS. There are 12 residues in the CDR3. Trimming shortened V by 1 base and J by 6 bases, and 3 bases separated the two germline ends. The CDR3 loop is CASSELAGELFF. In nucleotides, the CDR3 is TGTGCCAGCAGTGAATTAGCCGGGGAGCTGTTTTTT.

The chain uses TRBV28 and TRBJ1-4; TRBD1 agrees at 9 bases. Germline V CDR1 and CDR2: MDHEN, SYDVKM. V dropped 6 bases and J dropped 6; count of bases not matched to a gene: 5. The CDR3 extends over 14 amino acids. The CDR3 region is CASSLTGGDEKLFF. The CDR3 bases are TGTGCCAGCAGCCTGACAGGGGGTGATGAAAAACTGTTTTTT.

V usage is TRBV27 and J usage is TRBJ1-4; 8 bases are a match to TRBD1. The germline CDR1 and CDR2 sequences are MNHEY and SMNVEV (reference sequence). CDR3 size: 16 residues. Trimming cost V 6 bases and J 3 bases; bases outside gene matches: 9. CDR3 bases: TGTGCCAGCAGAGGACAGGGTATGTCGTCTAATGAAAAACTGTTTTTT. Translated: CASRGQGMSSNEKLFF.

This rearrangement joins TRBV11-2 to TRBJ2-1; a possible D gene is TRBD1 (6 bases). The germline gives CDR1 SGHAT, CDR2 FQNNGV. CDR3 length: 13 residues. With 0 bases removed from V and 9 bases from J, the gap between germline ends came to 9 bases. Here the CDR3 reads CASSLDRGFEQFF. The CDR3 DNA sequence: TGTGCCAGCAGCTTAGACAGGGGCTTTGAGCAGTTCTTC.

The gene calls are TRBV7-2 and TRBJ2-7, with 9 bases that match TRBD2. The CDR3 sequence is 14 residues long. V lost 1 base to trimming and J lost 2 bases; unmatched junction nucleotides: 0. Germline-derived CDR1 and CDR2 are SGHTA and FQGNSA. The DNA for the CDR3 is TGTGCCAGCAGCTTAGAGCGGGGGGCCTACGAGCAGTACTTC. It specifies CASSLERGAYEQYF. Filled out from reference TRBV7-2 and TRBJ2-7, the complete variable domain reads GAGVSQSPSNKVTEKGKDVELRCDPISGHTALYWYRQSLGQGLEFLIYFQGNSAPDKSGLPSDRFSAERTGGSVSTLTIQRTQQEDSAVYLCASSLERGAYEQYFGPGTRLTVT.

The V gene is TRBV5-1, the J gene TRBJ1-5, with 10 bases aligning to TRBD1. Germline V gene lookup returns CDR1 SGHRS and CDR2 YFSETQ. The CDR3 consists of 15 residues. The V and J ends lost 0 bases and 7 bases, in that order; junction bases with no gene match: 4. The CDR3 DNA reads TGCGCCAGCAGCTTGGGACAGGGGGCAGGGCAGCCCCAGCATTTT. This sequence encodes CASSLGQGAGQPQHF.

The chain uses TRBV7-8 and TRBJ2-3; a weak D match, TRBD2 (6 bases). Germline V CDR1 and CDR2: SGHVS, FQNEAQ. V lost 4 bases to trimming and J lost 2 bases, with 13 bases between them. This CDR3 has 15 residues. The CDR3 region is CASSSGTSFTDTQYF. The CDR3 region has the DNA TGTGCCAGCAGCTCGGGGACTTCTTTCACAGATACGCAGTATTTT.

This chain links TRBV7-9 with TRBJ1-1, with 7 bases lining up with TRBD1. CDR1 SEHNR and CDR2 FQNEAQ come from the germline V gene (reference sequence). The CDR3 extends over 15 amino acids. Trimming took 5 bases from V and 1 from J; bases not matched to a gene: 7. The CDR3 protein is CASSRNRGPNTEAFF. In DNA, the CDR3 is TGTGCCAGCAGCCGAAACAGGGGACCGAACACTGAAGCTTTCTTT.

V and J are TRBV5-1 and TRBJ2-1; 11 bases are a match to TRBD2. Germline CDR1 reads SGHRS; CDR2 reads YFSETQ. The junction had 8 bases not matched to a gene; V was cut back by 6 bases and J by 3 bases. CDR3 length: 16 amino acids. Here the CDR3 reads CASTKSGLAGYNEQFF. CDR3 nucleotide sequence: TGCGCCAGCACCAAATCCGGACTAGCGGGCTACAATGAGCAGTTCTTC. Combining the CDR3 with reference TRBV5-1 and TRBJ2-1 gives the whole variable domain KAGVTQTPRYLIKTRGQQVTLSCSPISGHRSVSWYQQTPGQGLQFLFEYFSETQRNKGNFPGRFSGRQFSNSRSEMNVSTLELGDSALYLCASTKSGLAGYNEQFFGPGTRLTVL.

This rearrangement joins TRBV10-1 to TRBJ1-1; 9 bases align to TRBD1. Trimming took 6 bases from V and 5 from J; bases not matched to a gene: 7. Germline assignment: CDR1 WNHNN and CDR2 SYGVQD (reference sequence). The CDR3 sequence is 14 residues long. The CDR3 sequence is CASSPGTGKTEAFF. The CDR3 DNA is TGCGCCAGCAGCCCCGGGACAGGGAAGACTGAAGCTTTCTTT.

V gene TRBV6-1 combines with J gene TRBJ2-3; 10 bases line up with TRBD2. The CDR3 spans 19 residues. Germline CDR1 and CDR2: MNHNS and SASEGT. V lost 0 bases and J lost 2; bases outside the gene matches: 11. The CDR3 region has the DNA TGTGCCAGCAGTGAAGCGGGGGGGGGTAGCGGGAGGAACACAGATACGCAGTATTTT. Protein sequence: CASSEAGGGSGRNTDTQYF.

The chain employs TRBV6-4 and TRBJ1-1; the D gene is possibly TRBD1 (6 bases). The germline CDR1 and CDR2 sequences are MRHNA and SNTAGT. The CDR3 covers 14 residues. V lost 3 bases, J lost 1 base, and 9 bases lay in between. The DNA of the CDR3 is TGTGCCAGCAGTGAGGGCAGGGGGAACACTGAAGCTTTCTTT. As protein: CASSEGRGNTEAFF.

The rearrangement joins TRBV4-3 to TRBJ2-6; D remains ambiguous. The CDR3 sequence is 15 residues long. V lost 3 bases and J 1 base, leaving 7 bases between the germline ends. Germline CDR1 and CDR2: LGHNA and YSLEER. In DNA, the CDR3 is TGCGCCAGCAGCCAGTCGGGTTCTGGGGCCAACGTCCTGACTTTC. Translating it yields CASSQSGSGANVLTF.

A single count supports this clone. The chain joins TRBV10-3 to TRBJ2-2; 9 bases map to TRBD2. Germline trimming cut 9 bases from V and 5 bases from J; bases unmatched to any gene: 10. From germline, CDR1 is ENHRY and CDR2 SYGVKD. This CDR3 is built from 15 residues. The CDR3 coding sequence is TGTGCCATGCGCGTGCGGGAGGGCCAAACCGGGGAGCTGTTTTTT. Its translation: CAMRVREGQTGELFF.

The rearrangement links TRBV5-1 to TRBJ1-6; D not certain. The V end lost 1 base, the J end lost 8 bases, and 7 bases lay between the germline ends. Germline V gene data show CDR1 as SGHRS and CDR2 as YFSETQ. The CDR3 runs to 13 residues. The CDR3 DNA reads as TGCGCCAGCAGCTTGCGCGGCGATTCACCCCTCCACTTT. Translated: CASSLRGDSPLHF.

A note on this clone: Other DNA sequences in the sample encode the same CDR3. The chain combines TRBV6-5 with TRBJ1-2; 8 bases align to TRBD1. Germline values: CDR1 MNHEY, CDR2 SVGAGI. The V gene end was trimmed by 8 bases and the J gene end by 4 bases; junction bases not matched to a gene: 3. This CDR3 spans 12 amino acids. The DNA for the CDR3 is TGTGCCAGCTACGGACAGGGCTATGGCTACACCTTC. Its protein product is CASYGQGYGYTF.

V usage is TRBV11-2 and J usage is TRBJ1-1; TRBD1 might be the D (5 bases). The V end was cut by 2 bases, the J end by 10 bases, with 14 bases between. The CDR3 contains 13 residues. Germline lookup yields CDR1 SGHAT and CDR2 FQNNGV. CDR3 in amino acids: CASSLTGPGGAFF. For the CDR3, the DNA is TGTGCCAGCAGCTTAACAGGCCCCGGGGGAGCTTTCTTT.

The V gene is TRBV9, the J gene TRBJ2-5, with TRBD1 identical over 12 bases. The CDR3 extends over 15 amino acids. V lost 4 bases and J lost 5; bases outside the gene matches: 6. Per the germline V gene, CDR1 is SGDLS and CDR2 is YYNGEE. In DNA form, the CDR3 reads TGTGCCAGCAGCCCTAGTGGGACAGGGGGCGAGACCCAGTACTTC. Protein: CASSPSGTGGETQYF.

CDR3 protein: CASSSTTGSYEQYF. The CDR3 DNA reads as TGTGCCAGCAGCTCTACGACAGGCTCCTACGAGCAGTACTTC. This rearrangement joins TRBV28 to TRBJ2-7; a possible D gene is TRBD1 (6 bases). The germline V gene has CDR1 MDHEN and CDR2 SYDVKM. V gave up 6 bases and J gave up 0 bases, with 12 bases separating them. The CDR3 has 14 amino acids.

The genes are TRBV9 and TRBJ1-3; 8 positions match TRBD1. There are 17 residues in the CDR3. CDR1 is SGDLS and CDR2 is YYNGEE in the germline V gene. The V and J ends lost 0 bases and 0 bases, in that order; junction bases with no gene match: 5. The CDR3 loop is CASSVDGTGNSGNTIYF. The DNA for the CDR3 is TGTGCCAGCAGCGTAGATGGGACAGGCAACTCTGGAAACACCATATATTTT.

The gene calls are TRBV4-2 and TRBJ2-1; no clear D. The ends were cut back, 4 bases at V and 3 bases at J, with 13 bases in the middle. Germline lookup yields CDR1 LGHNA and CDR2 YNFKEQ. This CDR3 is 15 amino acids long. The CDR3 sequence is CASSLSNDYYNEQFF. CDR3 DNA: TGTGCCAGCAGCCTCTCTAACGATTACTACAATGAGCAGTTCTTC.

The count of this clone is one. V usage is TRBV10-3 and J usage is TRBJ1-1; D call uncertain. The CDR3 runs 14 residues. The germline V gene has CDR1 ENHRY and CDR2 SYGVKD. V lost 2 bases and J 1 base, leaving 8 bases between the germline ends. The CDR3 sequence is CAISEGPGNTEAFF. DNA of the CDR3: TGTGCCATCAGTGAGGGCCCTGGGAACACTGAAGCTTTCTTT.

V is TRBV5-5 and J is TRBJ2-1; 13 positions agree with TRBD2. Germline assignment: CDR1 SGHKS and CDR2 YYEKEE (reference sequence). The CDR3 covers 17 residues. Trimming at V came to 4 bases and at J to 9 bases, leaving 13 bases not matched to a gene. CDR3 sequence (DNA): TGTGCCAGCAGCCAGTCCCAACTAGCGGGAGGGTGGGGTGAGCAGTTCTTC. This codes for CASSQSQLAGGWGEQFF.